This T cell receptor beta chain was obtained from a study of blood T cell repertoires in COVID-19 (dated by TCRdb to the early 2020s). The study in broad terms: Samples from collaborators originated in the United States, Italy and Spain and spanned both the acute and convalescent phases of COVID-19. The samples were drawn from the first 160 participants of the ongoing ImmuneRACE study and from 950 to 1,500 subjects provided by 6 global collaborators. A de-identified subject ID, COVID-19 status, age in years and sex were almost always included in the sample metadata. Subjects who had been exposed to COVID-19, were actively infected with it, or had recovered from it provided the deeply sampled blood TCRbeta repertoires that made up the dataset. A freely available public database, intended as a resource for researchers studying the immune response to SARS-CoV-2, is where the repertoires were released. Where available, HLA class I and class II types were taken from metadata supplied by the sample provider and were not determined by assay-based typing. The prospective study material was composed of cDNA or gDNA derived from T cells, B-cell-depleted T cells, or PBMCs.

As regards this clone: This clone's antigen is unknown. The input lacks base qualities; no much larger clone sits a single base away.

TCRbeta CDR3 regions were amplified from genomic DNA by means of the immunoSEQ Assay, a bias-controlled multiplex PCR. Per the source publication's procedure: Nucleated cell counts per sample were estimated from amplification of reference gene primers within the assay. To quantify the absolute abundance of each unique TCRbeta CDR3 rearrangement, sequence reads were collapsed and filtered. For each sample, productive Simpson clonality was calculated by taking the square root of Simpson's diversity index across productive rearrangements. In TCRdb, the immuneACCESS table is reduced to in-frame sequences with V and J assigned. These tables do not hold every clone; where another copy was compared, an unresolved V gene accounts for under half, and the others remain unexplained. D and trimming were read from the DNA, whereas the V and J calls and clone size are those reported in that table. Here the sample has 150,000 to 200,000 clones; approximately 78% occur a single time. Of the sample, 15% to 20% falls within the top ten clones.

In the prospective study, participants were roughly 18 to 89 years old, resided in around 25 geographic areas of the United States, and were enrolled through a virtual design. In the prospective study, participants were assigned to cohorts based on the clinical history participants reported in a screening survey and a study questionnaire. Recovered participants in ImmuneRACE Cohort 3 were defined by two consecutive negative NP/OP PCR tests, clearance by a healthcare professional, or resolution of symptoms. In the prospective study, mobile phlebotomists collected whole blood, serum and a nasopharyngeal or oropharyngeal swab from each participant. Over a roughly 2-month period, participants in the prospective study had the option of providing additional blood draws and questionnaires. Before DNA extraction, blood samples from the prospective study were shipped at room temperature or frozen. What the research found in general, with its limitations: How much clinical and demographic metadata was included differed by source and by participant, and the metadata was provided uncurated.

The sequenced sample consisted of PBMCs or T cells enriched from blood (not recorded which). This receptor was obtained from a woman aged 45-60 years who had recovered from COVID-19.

The nucleotide sequence is given as TGTGCCAGCAGCTTAGCCCGCGGTCTAGCGGGTAACTACGAGCAGTACTTC. Translated, it reads CASSLARGLAGNYEQYF. Recombination joined TRBV7-2 with TRBJ2-7; 8 nucleotides in the junction match TRBD2. Looking up the germline V gene yields CDR1 SGHTA and CDR2 FQGNSA. Counted from cysteine to phenylalanine, this CDR3 has 17 amino acids. The only DNA kept is the CDR3, 51 bases in frame from the first base. V loses 0 bases at its end and J loses 3 bases; junction bases beyond the gene matches: 10. The full variable domain, completed from the reference TRBV7-2 and TRBJ2-7 proteins outside the CDR3, reads GAGVSQSPSNKVTEKGKDVELRCDPISGHTALYWYRQSLGQGLEFLIYFQGNSAPDKSGLPSDRFSAERTGGSVSTLTIQRTQQEDSAVYLCASSLARGLAGNYEQYFGPGTRLTVT.